This T cell receptor beta chain originates from a study of control samples from healthy donors and cancer patients. The protocol was immunoSEQ multiplex PCR, while the TCRdb copy is restricted to in-frame clones and leaves out a portion. The data contain about 150,000 clones, around 95% of them singletons. Trimming left V 5 bases short and J 4 bases short, with 14 bases between. The CDR3 is made up of 15 amino acids. CDR1 MDHEN and CDR2 SYDVKM come from the germline V gene. The sequence came from a man in his forties or fifties in good health. The sequenced material came from blood. The chain couples TRBV28 to TRBJ2-2; D is possibly TRBD1 (6 bases). The CDR3 DNA is TGTGCCAGCAGTCGACAGGATAGCGTCACCGGGGAGCTGTTTTTT. This sequence encodes CASSRQDSVTGELFF.